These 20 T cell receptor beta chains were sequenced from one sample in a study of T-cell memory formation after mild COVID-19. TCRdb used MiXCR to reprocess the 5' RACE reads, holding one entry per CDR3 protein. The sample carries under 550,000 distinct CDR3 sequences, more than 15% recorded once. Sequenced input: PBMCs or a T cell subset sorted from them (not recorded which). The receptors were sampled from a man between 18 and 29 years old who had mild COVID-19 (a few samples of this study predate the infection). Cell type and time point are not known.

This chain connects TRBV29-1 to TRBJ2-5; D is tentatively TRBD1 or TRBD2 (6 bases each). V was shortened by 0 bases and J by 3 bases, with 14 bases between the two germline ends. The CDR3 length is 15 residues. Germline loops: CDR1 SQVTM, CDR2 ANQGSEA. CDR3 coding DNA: TGCAGCGTTGAAGATCTCGGGGGCACCGAAGAGACCCAGTACTTC. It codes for CSVEDLGGTEETQYF.

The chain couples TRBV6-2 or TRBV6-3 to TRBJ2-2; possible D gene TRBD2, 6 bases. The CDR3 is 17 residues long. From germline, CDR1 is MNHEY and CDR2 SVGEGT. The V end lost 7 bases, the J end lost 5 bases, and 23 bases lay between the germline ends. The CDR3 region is CASTLTRSVGPTGELFF. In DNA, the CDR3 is TGTGCCAGCACCCTGACTAGATCGGTCGGCCCGACCGGGGAGCTGTTTTTT.

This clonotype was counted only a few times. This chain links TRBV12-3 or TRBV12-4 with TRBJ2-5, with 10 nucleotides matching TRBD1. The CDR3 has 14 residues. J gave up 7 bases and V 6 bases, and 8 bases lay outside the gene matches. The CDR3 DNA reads TGTGCCAGCAGGTGGACAGGGGGTGGCGGGACCCAGTACTTC. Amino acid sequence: CASRWTGGGGTQYF.

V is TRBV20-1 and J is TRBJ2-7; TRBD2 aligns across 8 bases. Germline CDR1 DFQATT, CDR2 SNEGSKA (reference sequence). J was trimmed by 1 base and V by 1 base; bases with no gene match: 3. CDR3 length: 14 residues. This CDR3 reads CSARAGGRSYEQYF. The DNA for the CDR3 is TGCAGTGCTAGAGCGGGCGGGAGGTCCTACGAGCAGTACTTC.

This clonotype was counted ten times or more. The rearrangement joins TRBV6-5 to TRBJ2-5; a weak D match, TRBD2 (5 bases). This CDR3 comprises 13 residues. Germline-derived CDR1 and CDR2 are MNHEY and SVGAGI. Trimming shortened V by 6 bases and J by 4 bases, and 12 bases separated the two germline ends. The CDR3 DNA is TGTGCCAGCAGCCTACTAGAAGGAGAGACCCAGTACTTC. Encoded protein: CASSLLEGETQYF.

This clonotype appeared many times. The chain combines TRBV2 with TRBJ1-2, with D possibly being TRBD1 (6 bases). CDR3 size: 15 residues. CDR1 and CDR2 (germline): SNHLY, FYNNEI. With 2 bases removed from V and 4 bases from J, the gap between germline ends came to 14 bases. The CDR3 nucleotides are TGTGCCAGCAGTGAAAACAGGGAGCCCGGCTATGGCTACACCTTC. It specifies CASSENREPGYGYTF. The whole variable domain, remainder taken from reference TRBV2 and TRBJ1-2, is EPEVTQTPSHQVTQMGQEVILRCVPISNHLYFYWYRQILGQKVEFLVSFYNNEISEKSEIFDDQFSVERPDGSNFTLKIRSTKLEDSAMYFCASSENREPGYGYTFGSGTRLTVV.

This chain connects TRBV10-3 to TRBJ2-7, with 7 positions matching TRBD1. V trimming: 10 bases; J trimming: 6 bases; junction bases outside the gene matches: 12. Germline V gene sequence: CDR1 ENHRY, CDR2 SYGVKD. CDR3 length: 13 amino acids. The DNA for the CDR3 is TGTGCCACAGACACAGGGACAGAGGGCGAGCAGTACTTC. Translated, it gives CATDTGTEGEQYF.

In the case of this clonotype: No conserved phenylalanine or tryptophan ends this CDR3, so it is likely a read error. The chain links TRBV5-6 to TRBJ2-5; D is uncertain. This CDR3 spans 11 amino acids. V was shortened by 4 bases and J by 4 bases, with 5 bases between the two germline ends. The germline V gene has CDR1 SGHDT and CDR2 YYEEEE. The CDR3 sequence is CASSTAETQYL. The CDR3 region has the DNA TGTGCCAGCAGCACGGCAGAGACCCAGTACTTA.

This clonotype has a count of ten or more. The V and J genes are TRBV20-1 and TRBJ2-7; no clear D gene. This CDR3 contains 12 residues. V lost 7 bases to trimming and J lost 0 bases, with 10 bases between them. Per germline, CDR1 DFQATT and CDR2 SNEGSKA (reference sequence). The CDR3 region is CSVEDLSYEQYF. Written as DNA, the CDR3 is TGCAGTGTTGAGGATCTCTCCTACGAGCAGTACTTC.

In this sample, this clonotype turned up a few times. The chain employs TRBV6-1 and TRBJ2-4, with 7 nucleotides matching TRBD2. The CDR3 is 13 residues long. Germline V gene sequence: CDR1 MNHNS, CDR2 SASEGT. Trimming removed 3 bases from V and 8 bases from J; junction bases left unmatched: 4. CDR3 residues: CASSDFAGDIQYF. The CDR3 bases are TGTGCCAGCAGTGACTTCGCGGGAGACATTCAGTACTTC.

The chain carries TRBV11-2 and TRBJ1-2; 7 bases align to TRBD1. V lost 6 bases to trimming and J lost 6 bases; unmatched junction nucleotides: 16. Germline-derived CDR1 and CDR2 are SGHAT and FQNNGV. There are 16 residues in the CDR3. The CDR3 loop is CASRKLLGTATNGYTF. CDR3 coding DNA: TGTGCCAGCAGGAAATTATTAGGGACAGCGACTAATGGCTACACCTTC.

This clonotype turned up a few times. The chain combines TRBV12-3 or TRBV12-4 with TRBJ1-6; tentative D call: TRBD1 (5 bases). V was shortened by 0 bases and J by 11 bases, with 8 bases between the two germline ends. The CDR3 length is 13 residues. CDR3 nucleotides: TGTGCCAGCAGTTTAGCAGTGGGACCACCCCTCCACTTT. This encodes CASSLAVGPPLHF.

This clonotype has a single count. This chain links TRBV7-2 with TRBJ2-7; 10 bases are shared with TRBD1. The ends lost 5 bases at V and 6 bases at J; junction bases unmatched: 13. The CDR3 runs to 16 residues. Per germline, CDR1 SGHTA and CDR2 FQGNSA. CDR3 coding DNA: TGTGCCAGCAGCGATCCCGGGGGGGACAGGGGCGGCGAGCAGTACTTC. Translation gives CASSDPGGDRGGEQYF.

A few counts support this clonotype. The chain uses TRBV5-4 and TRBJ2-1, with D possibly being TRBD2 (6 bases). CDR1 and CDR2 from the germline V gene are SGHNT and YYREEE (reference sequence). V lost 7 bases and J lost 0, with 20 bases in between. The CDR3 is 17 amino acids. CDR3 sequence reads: CASGGSGTGSSYNEQFF. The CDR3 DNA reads TGTGCCAGCGGAGGATCCGGGACTGGGAGCTCCTACAATGAGCAGTTCTTC.

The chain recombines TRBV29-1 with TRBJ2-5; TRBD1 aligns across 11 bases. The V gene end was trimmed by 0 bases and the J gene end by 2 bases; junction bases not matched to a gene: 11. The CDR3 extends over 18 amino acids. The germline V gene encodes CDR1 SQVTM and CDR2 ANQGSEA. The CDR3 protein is CSVEDGLRDRGKQETQYF. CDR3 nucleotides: TGCAGCGTTGAAGACGGACTCCGGGACAGGGGGAAACAAGAGACCCAGTACTTC.

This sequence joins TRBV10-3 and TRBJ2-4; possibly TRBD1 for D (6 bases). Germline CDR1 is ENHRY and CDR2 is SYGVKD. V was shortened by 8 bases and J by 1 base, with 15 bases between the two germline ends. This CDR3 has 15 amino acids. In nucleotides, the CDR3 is TGTGCCATCGGGGACATCCCGGGGGCCAAAAACATTCAGTACTTC. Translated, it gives CAIGDIPGAKNIQYF.

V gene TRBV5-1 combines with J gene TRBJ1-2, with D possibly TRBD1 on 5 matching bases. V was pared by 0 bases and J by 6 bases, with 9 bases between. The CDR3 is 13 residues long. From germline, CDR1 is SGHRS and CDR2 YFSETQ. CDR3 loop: CASSLVGDNGYTF. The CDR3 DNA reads TGCGCCAGCAGCTTGGTAGGGGATAATGGCTACACCTTC.

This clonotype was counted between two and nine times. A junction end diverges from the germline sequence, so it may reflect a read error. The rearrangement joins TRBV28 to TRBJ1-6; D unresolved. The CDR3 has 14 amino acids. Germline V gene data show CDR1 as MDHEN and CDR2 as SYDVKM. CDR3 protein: CASSWDSFNSPLHF. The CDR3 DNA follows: TGTGCCAGCAGTTGGGATTCCTTTAATTCACCCCTCCACTTT.

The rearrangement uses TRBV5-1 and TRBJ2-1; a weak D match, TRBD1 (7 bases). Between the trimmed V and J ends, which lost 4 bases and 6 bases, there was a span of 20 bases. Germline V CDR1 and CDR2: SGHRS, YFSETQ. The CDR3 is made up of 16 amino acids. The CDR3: CASSPRRGAVRNEQFF. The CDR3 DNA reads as TGCGCCAGCAGCCCCCGCAGGGGGGCGGTTCGCAATGAGCAGTTCTTC.

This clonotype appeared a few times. The CDR3 region has the DNA TGTGCCAGCAGTCCAAGGACGGGTCATTGGGAGCAGTACGTC. Its translation is CASSPRTGHWEQYV. The rearrangement links TRBV6-5 to TRBJ2-7; the D is unclear. Germline CDR1 MNHEY, CDR2 SVGAGI. The V gene lost 5 bases and the J gene lost 7 bases, with 18 bases spanning the gap. CDR3 length equals 14 residues.